Each of the 4 T cell receptor beta chains below was sequenced from the same sample in a study of CD8 T cells in Susac syndrome. Reverse transcription of about 0.45 to 1 ug RNA used random hexamers. TCRdb passed the immunoSEQ multiplex PCR reads through MiXCR, listing each CDR3 protein once. The top ten clones hold approximately 0.16% of a sample with 200,000 or so distinct CDR3 sequences, 85% to 95% of them seen once. The material sequenced was CD8+ T cells from PBMCs. The receptors derive from a human donor with Susac syndrome.

DNA of the CDR3: TGTGCCACCAGCCGCAAGTCACTAGCGGGGGGTCCAGAAGTGGAGCAGTATTTT. Translated, it gives CATSRKSLAGGPEVEQYF. The V gene is TRBV15, the J gene TRBJ2-3, with 12 positions matching TRBD2. Germline CDR1 reads LNHNV; CDR2 reads YYDKDF (reference sequence). The V gene end was trimmed by 5 bases and the J gene end by 11 bases; junction bases not matched to a gene: 20. This CDR3 region has 18 residues.

J is TRBJ2-5 and V is TRBV18, with 7 bases identical to TRBD1. CDR1 KGHSH and CDR2 LQKENI come from the germline V gene. This CDR3 comprises 13 residues. J was trimmed by 5 bases and V by 2 bases; bases with no gene match: 2. CDR3 protein: CASSPGQVETQYF. Written as DNA, the CDR3 is TGTGCCAGCTCACCAGGACAGGTCGAGACCCAGTACTTC. Using reference TRBV18 and TRBJ2-5 for the parts outside the CDR3, the full variable domain is NAGVMQNPRHLVRRRGQEARLRCSPMKGHSHVYWYRQLPEEGLKFMVYLQKENIIDESGMPKERFSAEFPKEGPSILRIQQVVRGDSAAYFCASSPGQVETQYFGPGTRLLVL.

CDR3 bases: TGTGCCACCAGCAGAGCCCGATCGTACAATGAGCAGTTCTTC. Protein sequence: CATSRARSYNEQFF. This chain uses TRBV15 with TRBJ2-1; D is unresolved. The CDR3 sequence is 14 residues long. The V end lost 1 base, the J end lost 4 bases, and 8 bases lay between the germline ends. CDR1 LNHNV and CDR2 YYDKDF come from the germline V gene (reference sequence). Combining the CDR3 with reference TRBV15 and TRBJ2-1 gives the whole variable domain DAMVIQNPRYQVTQFGKPVTLSCSQTLNHNVMYWYQQKSSQAPKLLFHYYDKDFNNEADTPDNFQSRRPNTSFCFLDIRSPGLGDTAMYLCATSRARSYNEQFFGPGTRLTVL.

Only one count was recorded for this clonotype. The V gene is TRBV23-1, the J gene TRBJ1-3, with D unresolved. TRBV23-1 belongs to the ORF category, with a function that is uncertain. V was pared by 2 bases and J by 0 bases, with 17 bases between. This CDR3 comprises 18 residues. The CDR3 sequence: CASSQIAPQSSSGNTIYF. For the CDR3, the DNA is TGCGCCAGCAGTCAAATCGCCCCCCAGAGTTCCTCTGGAAACACCATATATTTT.